The rows below give T cell receptor beta chains drawn from one sample of a study of regulatory T cells in long-lasting Graves disease. TCRdb reprocessed the multiplex PCR reads via MiXCR and lists one record per CDR3 protein. The sample has around 250,000 distinct CDR3 sequences; about 20% are singletons. These data were likewise used in another study, on T cells in Graves' hyperthyroidism and ophthalmopathy.

The specimen was peripheral blood mononuclear cells (PBMCs), collected at new diagnosis, from a patient treated with antithyroid drugs. Receptors originate from a woman aged 25 to 39 with Graves disease. Both conserved end residues are trimmed from each CDR3.

TRBJ2-1 | 14 | TRBV4-1 | ASSHPVRQTSNEQF
TRBJ2-7 | 14 | TRBV7-2 | ASSLPGTSGGYEQY
TRBJ1-3 | 12 | TRBV3-1 | ASSHAIMRGTIY
TRBJ1-1 | 13 | TRBV7-9 | ASSSLGVANTEAF
TRBJ1-1 | 13 | TRBV11-2 | ASSSTGGRSTEAF
TRBJ1-2 | 11 | TRBV27 | ASSFSAGYGYT
TRBJ2-7 | 13 | TRBV12-3/TRBV12-4 | ASSLGAASSYEQY
TRBJ1-3 | 16 | TRBV5-1 | ASSLDGRPPYSGNTIY
TRBJ1-1 | 13 | TRBV10-1 | ASTRVSTGNTEAF
TRBJ1-4 | 10 | TRBV20-1 | SGQGAYEKLF
TRBJ2-7 | 14 | TRBV6-2/TRBV6-3 | ASWSSSWTSRREQY
TRBJ2-2 | 14 | TRBV7-9 | ASSFAGPKNTGELF
TRBJ1-1 | 13 | TRBV12-3/TRBV12-4 | ASSLKTVMNTEAF
TRBJ2-1 | 13 | TRBV11-2 | ASSLDEGAYNEQF
TRBJ2-5 | 13 | TRBV4-2 | ASSPLWGSKETQY
TRBJ1-1 | 13 | TRBV7-9 | ASSIRQVWGTEAF
TRBJ2-5 | 15 | TRBV9 | ASSPQGAGGFRETQY
TRBJ1-1 | 11 | TRBV12-3/TRBV12-4 | ASSYSLSTEAF
TRBJ2-3 | 11 | TRBV19 | ASSIGGDRTQY
TRBJ2-1 | 12 | TRBV6-1 | ASREQRPRDEQF
TRBJ2-5 | 14 | TRBV5-1 | ASSLRLAGRQETQY
TRBJ1-4 | 12 | TRBV7-8 | ASSPTTGHEKLF
TRBJ1-2 | 12 | TRBV18 | ASSPSGSVYGYT
TRBJ1-4 | 12 | TRBV6-2/TRBV6-3 | ASSYDRTNEKLF
TRBJ2-1 | 14 | TRBV13 | ASSDPSGGALDEQF
TRBJ2-7 | 12 | TRBV7-3 | ASSVGQGAYEQY
TRBJ1-5 | 13 | TRBV7-2 | ASSLVQGLNQPQH
TRBJ2-7 | 11 | TRBV6-2/TRBV6-3 | ASSEVTGSEQY
TRBJ1-5 | 13 | TRBV20-1 | SARDRSGFNQPQH
TRBJ1-1 | 10 | TRBV20-1 | SARTGNTKAF
TRBJ1-1 | 13 | TRBV19 | ASRTPRTVNTEAF
TRBJ1-2 | 15 | TRBV7-6 | ASSLRSGTGTASGYT
TRBJ1-6 | 12 | TRBV18 | ASSEGLMPSPLH
TRBJ2-7 | 12 | TRBV3-1 | ASRLGPMAYEQY
TRBJ1-4 | 14 | TRBV2 | ASRRDRGPGNEKLF